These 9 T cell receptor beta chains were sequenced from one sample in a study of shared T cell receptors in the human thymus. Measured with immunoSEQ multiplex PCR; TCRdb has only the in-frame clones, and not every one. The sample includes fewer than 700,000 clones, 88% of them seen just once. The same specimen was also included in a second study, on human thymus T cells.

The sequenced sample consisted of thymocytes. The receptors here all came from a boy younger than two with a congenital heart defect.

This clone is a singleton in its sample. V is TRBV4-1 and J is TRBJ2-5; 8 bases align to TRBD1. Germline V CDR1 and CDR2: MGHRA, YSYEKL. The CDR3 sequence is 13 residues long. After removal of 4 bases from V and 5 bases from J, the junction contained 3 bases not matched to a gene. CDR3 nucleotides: TGCGCCAGCAGCCGAGGACAGGGTGAGACCCAGTACTTC. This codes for CASSRGQGETQYF.

The CDR3 here is CASSFFNRAGANVLTF. CDR3 bases: TGTGCCAGCAGTTTCTTCAACAGGGCTGGGGCCAACGTCCTGACTTTC. The V call is TRBV28, the J call TRBJ2-6; a weak D match, TRBD1 (6 bases). Germline V gene data show CDR1 as MDHEN and CDR2 as SYDVKM. CDR3 length equals 16 residues. V was clipped by 3 bases and J by 2 bases, with 11 bases between them.

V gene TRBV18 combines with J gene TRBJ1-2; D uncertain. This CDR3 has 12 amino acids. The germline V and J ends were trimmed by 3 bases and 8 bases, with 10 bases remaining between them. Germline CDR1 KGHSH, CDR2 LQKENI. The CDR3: CASSPKRRGYTF. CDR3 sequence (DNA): TGTGCCAGCTCACCGAAACGGCGGGGCTACACCTTC. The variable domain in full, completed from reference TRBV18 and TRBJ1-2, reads NAGVMQNPRHLVRRRGQEARLRCSPMKGHSHVYWYRQLPEEGLKFMVYLQKENIIDESGMPKERFSAEFPKEGPSILRIQQVVRGDSAAYFCASSPKRRGYTFGSGTRLTVV.

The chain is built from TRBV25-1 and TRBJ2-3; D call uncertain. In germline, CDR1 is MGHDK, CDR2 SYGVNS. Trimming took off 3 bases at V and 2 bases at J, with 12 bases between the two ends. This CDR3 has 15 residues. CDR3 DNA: TGTGCCAGCAGTGAGGGCGTCCGGTCCACAGATACGCAGTATTTT. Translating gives CASSEGVRSTDTQYF.

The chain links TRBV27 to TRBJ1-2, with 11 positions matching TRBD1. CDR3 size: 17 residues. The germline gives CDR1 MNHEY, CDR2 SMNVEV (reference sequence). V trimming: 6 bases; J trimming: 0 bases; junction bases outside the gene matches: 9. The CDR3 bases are TGTGCCAGCAGACGCTCGGGACAGGGGGTCGCTAACTATGGCTACACCTTC. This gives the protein CASRRSGQGVANYGYTF.

DNA of the CDR3: TGTGCCAGCAGCCAGCGTAGTGTAAAGGACTATGGCTACACCTTC. Translated: CASSQRSVKDYGYTF. This chain connects TRBV9 to TRBJ1-2, with no clear D. The CDR3 has 15 amino acids. The V end lost 4 bases, the J end lost 3 bases, and 16 bases lay between the germline ends. The germline V gene encodes CDR1 SGDLS and CDR2 YYNGEE.

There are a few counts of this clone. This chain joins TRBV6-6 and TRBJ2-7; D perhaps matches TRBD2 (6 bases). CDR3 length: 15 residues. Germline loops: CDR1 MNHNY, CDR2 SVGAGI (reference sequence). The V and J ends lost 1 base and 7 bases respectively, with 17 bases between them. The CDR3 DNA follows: TGTGCCAGCAGTTACTTGGGGCGCGGGGCAACTGAGCAGTACTTC. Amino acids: CASSYLGRGATEQYF.

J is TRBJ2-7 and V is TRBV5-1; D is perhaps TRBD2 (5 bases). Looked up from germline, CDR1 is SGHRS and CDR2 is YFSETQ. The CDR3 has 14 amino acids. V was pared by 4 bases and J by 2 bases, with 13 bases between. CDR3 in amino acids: CASSPAGRTYEQYF. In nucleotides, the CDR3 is TGCGCCAGCAGCCCCGCGGGCCGAACCTACGAGCAGTACTTC.

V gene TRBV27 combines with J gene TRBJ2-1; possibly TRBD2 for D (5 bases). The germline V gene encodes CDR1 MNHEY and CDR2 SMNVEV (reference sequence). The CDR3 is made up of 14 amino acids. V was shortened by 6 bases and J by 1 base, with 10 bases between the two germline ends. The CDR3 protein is CASRARGSYNEQFF. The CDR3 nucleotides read TGTGCCAGCAGAGCCCGCGGGTCCTACAATGAGCAGTTCTTC.